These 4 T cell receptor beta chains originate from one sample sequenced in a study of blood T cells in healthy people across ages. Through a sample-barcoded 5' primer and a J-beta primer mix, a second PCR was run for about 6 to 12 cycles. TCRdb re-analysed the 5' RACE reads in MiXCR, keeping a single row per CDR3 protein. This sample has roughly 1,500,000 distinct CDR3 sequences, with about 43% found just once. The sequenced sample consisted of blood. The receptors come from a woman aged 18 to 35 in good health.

In DNA form, the CDR3 reads TGTGCCAGCAGCTCTTATCGACCTGAACTAGCGGGAGGGCCAACCGGGGAGCTGTTTTTT. This gives the protein CASSSYRPELAGGPTGELFF. The chain links TRBV7-9 to TRBJ2-2; 13 positions match TRBD2. V was clipped by 4 bases and J by 5 bases; unmatched bases: 16. The germline CDR1 and CDR2 sequences are SEHNR and FQNEAQ (reference sequence). This CDR3 has 20 amino acids.

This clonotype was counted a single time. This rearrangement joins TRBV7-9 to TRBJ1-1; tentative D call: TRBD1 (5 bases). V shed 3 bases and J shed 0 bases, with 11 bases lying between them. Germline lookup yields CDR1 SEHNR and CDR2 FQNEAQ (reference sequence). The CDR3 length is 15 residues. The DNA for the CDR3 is TGTGCCAGCAGCTTTTTCGGGACTATGAACACTGAAGCTTTCTTT. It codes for CASSFFGTMNTEAFF.

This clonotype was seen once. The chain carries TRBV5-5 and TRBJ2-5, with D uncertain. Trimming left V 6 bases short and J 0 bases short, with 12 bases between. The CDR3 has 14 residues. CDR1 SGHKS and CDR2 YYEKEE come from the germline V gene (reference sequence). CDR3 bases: TGTGCCAGCAACAGTCGGAGCAACCAAGAGACCCAGTACTTC. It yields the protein CASNSRSNQETQYF. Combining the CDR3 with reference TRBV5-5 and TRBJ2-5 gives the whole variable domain DAGVTQSPTHLIKTRGQQVTLRCSPISGHKSVSWYQQVLGQGPQFIFQYYEKEERGRGNFPDRFSARQFPNYSSELNVNALLLGDSALYLCASNSRSNQETQYFGPGTRLLVL.

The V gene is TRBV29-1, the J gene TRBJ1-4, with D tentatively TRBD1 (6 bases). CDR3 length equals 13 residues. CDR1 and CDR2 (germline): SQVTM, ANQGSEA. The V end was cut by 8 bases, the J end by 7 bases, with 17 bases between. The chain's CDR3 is CSYELGAGEKLFF. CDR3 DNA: TGCAGCTACGAACTGGGGGCAGGTGAAAAACTGTTTTTT.